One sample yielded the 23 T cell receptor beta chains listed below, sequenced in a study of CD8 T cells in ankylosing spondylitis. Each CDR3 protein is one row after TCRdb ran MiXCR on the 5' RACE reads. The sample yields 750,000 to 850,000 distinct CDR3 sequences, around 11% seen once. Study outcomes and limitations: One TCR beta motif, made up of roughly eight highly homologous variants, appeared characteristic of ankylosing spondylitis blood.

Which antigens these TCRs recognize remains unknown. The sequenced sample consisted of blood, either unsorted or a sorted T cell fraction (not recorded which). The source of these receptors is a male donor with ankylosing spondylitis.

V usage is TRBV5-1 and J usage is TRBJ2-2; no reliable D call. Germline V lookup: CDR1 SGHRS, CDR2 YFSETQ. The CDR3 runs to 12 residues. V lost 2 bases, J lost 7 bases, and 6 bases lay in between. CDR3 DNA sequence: TGCGCCAGCAGCTTTAGGTACGGGGAGCTGTTTTTT. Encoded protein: CASSFRYGELFF.

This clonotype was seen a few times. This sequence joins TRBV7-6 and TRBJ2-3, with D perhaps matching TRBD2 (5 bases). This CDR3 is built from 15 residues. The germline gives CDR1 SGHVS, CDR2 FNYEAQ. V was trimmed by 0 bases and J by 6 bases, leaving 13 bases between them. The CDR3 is CASSLAVTSGDTQYF. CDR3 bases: TGTGCCAGCAGCTTAGCGGTAACTAGTGGGGATACGCAGTATTTT.

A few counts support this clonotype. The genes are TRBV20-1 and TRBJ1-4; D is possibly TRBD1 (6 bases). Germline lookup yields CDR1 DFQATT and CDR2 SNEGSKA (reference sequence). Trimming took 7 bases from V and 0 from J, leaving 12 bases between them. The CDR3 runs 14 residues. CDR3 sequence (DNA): TGCAGTGTCCCCAGGACAGCAACTAATGAAAAACTGTTTTTT. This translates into CSVPRTATNEKLFF.

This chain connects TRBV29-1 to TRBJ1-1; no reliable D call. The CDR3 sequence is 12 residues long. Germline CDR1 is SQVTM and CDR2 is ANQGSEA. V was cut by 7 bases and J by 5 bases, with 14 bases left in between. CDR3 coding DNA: TGCAGCGGTGACAACAGTGGGACTGAAGCTTTCTTT. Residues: CSGDNSGTEAFF.

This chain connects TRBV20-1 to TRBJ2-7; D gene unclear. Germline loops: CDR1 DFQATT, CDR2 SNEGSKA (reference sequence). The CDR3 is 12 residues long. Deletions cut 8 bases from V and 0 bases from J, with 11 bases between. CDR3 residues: CSPLRSSYEQYF. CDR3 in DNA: TGCAGTCCGCTGAGGAGCTCCTACGAGCAGTACTTC.

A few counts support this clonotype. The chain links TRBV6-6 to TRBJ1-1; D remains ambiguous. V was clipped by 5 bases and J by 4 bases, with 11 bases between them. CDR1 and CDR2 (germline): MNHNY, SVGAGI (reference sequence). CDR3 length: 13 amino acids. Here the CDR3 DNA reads TGTGCCAGCAGTAAGACTCAACCCACTGAAGCTTTCTTT. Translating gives CASSKTQPTEAFF.

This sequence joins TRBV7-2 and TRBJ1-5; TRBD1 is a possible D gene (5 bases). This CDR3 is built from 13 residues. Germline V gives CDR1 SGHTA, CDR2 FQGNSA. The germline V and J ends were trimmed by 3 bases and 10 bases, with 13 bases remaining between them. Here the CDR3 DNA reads TGTGCCAGCAGCTTCCTTGGGGGGGGACCCCAGCATTTT. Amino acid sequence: CASSFLGGGPQHF.

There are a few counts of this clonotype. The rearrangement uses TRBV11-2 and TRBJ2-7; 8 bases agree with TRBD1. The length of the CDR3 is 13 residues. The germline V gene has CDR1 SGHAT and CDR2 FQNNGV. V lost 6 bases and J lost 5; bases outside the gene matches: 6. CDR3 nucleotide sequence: TGTGCCAGCAGGCTGACACAGGGGGACGAGCAGTACTTC. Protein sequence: CASRLTQGDEQYF.

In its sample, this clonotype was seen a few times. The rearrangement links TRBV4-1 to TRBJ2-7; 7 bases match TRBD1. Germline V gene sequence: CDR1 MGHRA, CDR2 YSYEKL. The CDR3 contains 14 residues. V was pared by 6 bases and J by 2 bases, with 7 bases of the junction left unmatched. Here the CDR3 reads CASRPTGTAYEQYF. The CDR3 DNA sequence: TGCGCCAGCAGGCCTACCGGGACAGCCTACGAGCAGTACTTC.

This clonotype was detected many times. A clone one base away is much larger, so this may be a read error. The CDR3 sequence is CCARGGRLQVSYNEQFF. The CDR3 DNA reads TGCTGTGCTAGAGGCGGGAGGCTCCAAGTGTCGTACAATGAGCAGTTCTTC. The chain employs TRBV20-1 and TRBJ2-1; TRBD2 agrees at 8 bases. The CDR3 runs 17 residues. Per the germline V gene, CDR1 is DFQATT and CDR2 is SNEGSKA (reference sequence).

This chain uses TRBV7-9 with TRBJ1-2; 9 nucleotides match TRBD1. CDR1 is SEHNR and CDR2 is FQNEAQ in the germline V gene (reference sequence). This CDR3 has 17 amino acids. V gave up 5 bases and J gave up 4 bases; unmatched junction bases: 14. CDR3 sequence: CASSQTRGTGSAYGYTF. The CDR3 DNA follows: TGTGCCAGCAGCCAGACTAGGGGGACAGGGTCTGCCTATGGCTACACCTTC. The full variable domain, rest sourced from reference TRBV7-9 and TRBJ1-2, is DTGVSQNPRHKITKRGQNVTFRCDPISEHNRLYWYRQTLGQGPEFLTYFQNEAQLEKSRLLSDRFSAERPKGSFSTLEIQRTEQGDSAMYLCASSQTRGTGSAYGYTFGSGTRLTVV.

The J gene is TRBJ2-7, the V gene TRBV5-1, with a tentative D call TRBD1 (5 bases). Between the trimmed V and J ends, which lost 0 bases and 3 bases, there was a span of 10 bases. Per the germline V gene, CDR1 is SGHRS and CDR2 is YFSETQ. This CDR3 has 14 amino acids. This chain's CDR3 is CASSLAAGYYEQYF. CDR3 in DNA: TGCGCCAGCAGCTTGGCCGCAGGGTACTACGAGCAGTACTTC.

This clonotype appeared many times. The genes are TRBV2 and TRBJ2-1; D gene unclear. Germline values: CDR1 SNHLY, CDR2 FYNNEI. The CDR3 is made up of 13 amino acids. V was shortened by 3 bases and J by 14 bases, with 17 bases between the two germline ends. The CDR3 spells CASSERQTGVKFF. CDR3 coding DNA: TGTGCCAGCAGTGAGAGGCAAACCGGTGTGAAGTTCTTC.

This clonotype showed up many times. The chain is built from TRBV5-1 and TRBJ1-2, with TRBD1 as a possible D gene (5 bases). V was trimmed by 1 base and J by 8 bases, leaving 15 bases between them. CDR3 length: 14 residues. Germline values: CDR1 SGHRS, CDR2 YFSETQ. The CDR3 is CASSLIVYRDGYTF. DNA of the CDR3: TGCGCCAGCAGCTTGATTGTGTACCGGGACGGCTACACCTTC. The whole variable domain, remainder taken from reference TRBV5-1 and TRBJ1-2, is KAGVTQTPRYLIKTRGQQVTLSCSPISGHRSVSWYQQTPGQGLQFLFEYFSETQRNKGNFPGRFSGRQFSNSRSEMNVSTLELGDSALYLCASSLIVYRDGYTFGSGTRLTVV.

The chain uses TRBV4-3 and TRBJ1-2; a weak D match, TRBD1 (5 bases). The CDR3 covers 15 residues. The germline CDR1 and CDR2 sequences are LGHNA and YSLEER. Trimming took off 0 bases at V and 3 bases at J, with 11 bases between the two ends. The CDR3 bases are TGCGCCAGCAGCCAAGAGTACAGGTGGGACTATGGCTACACCTTC. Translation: CASSQEYRWDYGYTF.

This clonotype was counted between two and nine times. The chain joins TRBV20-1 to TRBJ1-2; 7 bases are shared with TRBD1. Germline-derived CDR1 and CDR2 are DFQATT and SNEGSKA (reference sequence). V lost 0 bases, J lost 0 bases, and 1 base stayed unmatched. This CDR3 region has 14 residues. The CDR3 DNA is TGCAGTGCTAGAGAGGGGACAGCTAACTATGGCTACACCTTC. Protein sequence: CSAREGTANYGYTF.

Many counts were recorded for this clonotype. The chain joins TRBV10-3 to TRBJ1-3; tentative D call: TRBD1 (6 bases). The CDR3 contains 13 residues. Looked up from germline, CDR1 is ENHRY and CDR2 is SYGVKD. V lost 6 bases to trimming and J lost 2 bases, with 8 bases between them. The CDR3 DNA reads TGTGCCATCAGCAACAGGGCTGGAAACACCATATATTTT. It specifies CAISNRAGNTIYF.

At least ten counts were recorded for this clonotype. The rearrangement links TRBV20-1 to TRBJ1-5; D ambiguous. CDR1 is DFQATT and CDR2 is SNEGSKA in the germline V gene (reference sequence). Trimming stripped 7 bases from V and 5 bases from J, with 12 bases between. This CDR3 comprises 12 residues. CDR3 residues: CSGQEGDQPQHF. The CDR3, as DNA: TGCAGTGGCCAGGAGGGAGATCAGCCCCAGCATTTT.

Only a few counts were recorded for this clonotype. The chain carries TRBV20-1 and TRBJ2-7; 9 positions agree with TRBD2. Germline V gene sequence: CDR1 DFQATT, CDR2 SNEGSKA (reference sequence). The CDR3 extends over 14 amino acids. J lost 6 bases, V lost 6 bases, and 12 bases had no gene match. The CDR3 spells CSAPLSLAGSEQYF. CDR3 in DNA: TGCAGTGCCCCTTTAAGCCTAGCGGGATCCGAGCAGTACTTC.

The CDR3 DNA sequence: TGTGCCAGCAGCTTGGGACTAGCGGGTTTCTCGGGAGAGACCCAGTACTTC. It translates to CASSLGLAGFSGETQYF. This rearrangement joins TRBV7-2 to TRBJ2-5, with 12 nucleotides matching TRBD2. Looked up from germline, CDR1 is SGHTA and CDR2 is FQGNSA. The CDR3 spans 17 residues. With V trimmed by 3 bases and J by 4 bases, 9 bases remained unmatched.

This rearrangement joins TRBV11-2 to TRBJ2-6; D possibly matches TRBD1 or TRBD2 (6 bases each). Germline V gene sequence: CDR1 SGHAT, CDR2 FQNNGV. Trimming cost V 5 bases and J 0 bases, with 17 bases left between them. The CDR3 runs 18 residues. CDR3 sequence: CASSPTAGGGSGANVLTF. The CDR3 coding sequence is TGTGCCAGCAGCCCAACTGCCGGGGGCGGCTCTGGGGCCAACGTCCTGACTTTC.

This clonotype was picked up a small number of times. This CDR3 is CASAYRDRDRSWFF. In DNA, the CDR3 is TGCGCCAGCGCGTACCGGGACAGGGATAGATCGTGGTTCTTC. The V and J genes are TRBV5-1 and TRBJ2-1, with 9 bases identical to TRBD1. Unmatched junction bases numbered 17, after V lost 7 bases and J lost 15 bases. The V gene's germline CDR1 is SGHRS and CDR2 YFSETQ. The CDR3 is 14 residues long.

The DNA of the CDR3 is TGTGCCAGCAGCTTGGCCCCACGGGCGAACACCGGGGAGCTGTTTTTT. Its protein is CASSLAPRANTGELFF. The gene calls are TRBV5-5 and TRBJ2-2, with unresolved D. This CDR3 region has 16 residues. CDR1 and CDR2 from the germline V gene are SGHKS and YYEKEE (reference sequence). The ends were cut back, 0 bases at V and 0 bases at J, with 9 bases in the middle.